These T cell receptor beta chains were read from a single sample in a study of OX40 agonist ivuxolimab in advanced cancers. Profiling relied on immunoSEQ multiplex PCR, and the TCRdb table lists in-frame clones only, not all of them. The table includes more than 55,000 clones, around nine tenths detected once. This specimen was CD4+ or CD8+ T cells sorted from blood, taken in a trial of the OX40 agonist ivuxolimab. These receptors were taken from an adult with an advanced solid tumor such as melanoma, head and neck, liver or kidney cancer. Each CDR3 is given with its conserved first and last residue. Fields, in order: J gene, clone size, D gene, CDR3 length, V gene, CDR3 protein, CDR3 DNA. The D gene is left open where the match is weak. Clone size is shown for a subset of rows, as once, few, many or a class of expanded clone.

j_gene: TRBJ2-3; abundance: -; d_gene: TRBD2; len: 18; v_gene: TRBV7-3; CDR3aa: CASSLMAGGPEITDTQYF; CDR3nt: TGTGCCAGCAGCTTAATGGCGGGAGGGCCAGAAATCACAGATACGCAGTATTTT
j_gene: TRBJ1-6; abundance: -; d_gene: -; len: 13; v_gene: TRBV30; CDR3aa: CAWSVGVNSPLHF; CDR3nt: TGTGCCTGGAGTGTAGGGGTGAATTCACCCCTCCACTTT
j_gene: TRBJ1-2; abundance: -; d_gene: -; len: 13; v_gene: TRBV28; CDR3aa: CASSPQGSDGYTF; CDR3nt: TGTGCCAGCAGTCCACAGGGTTCGGATGGCTACACCTTC
j_gene: TRBJ2-5; abundance: -; d_gene: -; len: 16; v_gene: TRBV27; CDR3aa: CASSSIRGPLQETQYF; CDR3nt: TGTGCCAGCAGTAGCATCCGAGGGCCCCTCCAAGAGACCCAGTACTTC
j_gene: TRBJ2-5; abundance: -; d_gene: -; len: 15; v_gene: TRBV5-4; CDR3aa: CASSPTATGGETQYF; CDR3nt: TGTGCCAGCAGCCCGACAGCGACTGGGGGGGAGACCCAGTACTTC
j_gene: TRBJ1-3; abundance: -; d_gene: -; len: 16; v_gene: TRBV11-1; CDR3aa: CASSSIQGISGNTIYF; CDR3nt: TGTGCCAGCAGCTCGATACAGGGAATCTCTGGAAACACCATATATTTT
j_gene: TRBJ1-1; abundance: once; d_gene: -; len: 17; v_gene: TRBV28; CDR3aa: CASSSGVSGVPFTEAFF; CDR3nt: TGTGCCAGCAGTTCCGGAGTATCGGGGGTGCCGTTTACGGAAGCTTTCTTT
j_gene: TRBJ1-2; abundance: -; d_gene: TRBD1; len: 15; v_gene: TRBV4-1; CDR3aa: CASSQRTGEGYGYTF; CDR3nt: TGCGCCAGCAGCCAAAGGACAGGGGAAGGCTATGGCTACACCTTC
j_gene: TRBJ2-1; abundance: -; d_gene: -; len: 15; v_gene: TRBV7-6; CDR3aa: CASSLASTGQGEQFF; CDR3nt: TGTGCCAGCAGCTTAGCTTCGACAGGTCAGGGGGAGCAGTTCTTC
j_gene: TRBJ1-5; abundance: -; d_gene: -; len: 14; v_gene: TRBV4-1; CDR3aa: CASSQDSSNQPQHF; CDR3nt: TGCGCCAGCAGCCAAGATTCCAGTAATCAGCCCCAGCATTTT
j_gene: TRBJ1-1; abundance: few; d_gene: -; len: 12; v_gene: TRBV10-1; CDR3aa: CASSDKTVEAFF; CDR3nt: TGCGCCAGCAGTGATAAGACAGTTGAAGCTTTCTTT
j_gene: TRBJ2-1; abundance: -; d_gene: -; len: 13; v_gene: TRBV5-1; CDR3aa: CASIPDSYNEQFF; CDR3nt: TGCGCCAGCATACCAGATTCCTACAATGAGCAGTTCTTC
j_gene: TRBJ2-7; abundance: -; d_gene: TRBD1; len: 14; v_gene: TRBV30; CDR3aa: CAWRSTGGSYEQYF; CDR3nt: TGTGCCTGGAGGTCCACAGGGGGCTCGTACGAGCAGTACTTC
j_gene: TRBJ2-1; abundance: -; d_gene: TRBD2; len: 19; v_gene: TRBV5-1; CDR3aa: CASSREPPTTSGRFNEQFF; CDR3nt: TGCGCCAGCAGCAGGGAGCCCCCAACTACTAGCGGGAGGTTCAATGAGCAGTTCTTC
j_gene: TRBJ2-2; abundance: -; d_gene: TRBD2; len: 15; v_gene: TRBV5-1; CDR3aa: CASSLLRGRAGELFF; CDR3nt: TGCGCCAGCAGCTTGTTACGCGGGAGGGCCGGGGAGCTGTTTTTT
j_gene: TRBJ1-5; abundance: -; d_gene: -; len: 14; v_gene: TRBV9; CDR3aa: CASSPDGSNQPQHF; CDR3nt: TGTGCCAGCAGCCCGGACGGGAGCAATCAGCCCCAGCATTTT
j_gene: TRBJ1-3; abundance: -; d_gene: -; len: 12; v_gene: TRBV13; CDR3aa: CASGKARNTIYF; CDR3nt: TGTGCCAGCGGGAAAGCCAGAAACACCATATATTTT
j_gene: TRBJ2-3; abundance: -; d_gene: -; len: 15; v_gene: TRBV5-8; CDR3aa: CASNLGRLSTDTQYF; CDR3nt: TGTGCCAGCAACCTGGGAAGACTCAGCACAGATACGCAGTATTTT
j_gene: TRBJ2-7; abundance: -; d_gene: TRBD1; len: 14; v_gene: TRBV28; CDR3aa: CASSWQGAPYEQYF; CDR3nt: TGTGCCAGCAGTTGGCAGGGGGCTCCTTACGAGCAGTACTTC
j_gene: TRBJ1-2; abundance: -; d_gene: -; len: 16; v_gene: TRBV11-2; CDR3aa: CASSPIGGALNYGYTF; CDR3nt: TGTGCCAGCAGCCCCATTGGGGGGGCCCTTAACTATGGCTACACCTTC
j_gene: TRBJ2-6; abundance: -; d_gene: -; len: 17; v_gene: TRBV5-4; CDR3aa: CASSLAAGVSGANVLTF; CDR3nt: TGTGCCAGCAGCTTGGCGGCAGGAGTCTCTGGGGCCAACGTCCTGACTTTC
j_gene: TRBJ2-7; abundance: -; d_gene: TRBD2; len: 14; v_gene: TRBV28; CDR3aa: CASSLGAGGGEQYF; CDR3nt: TGTGCCAGCAGTTTAGGGGCGGGAGGAGGGGAGCAGTACTTC
j_gene: TRBJ1-1; abundance: -; d_gene: TRBD1; len: 15; v_gene: TRBV16; CDR3aa: CASSRRGLGNTEAFF; CDR3nt: TGTGCCAGCAGCCGCAGGGGGCTCGGAAACACTGAAGCTTTCTTT
j_gene: TRBJ2-2; abundance: -; d_gene: TRBD1; len: 14; v_gene: TRBV19; CDR3aa: CASSSGGYTGELFF; CDR3nt: TGTGCCAGTAGTTCAGGGGGCTACACCGGGGAGCTGTTTTTT
j_gene: TRBJ2-1; abundance: -; d_gene: TRBD2; len: 15; v_gene: TRBV6-4; CDR3aa: CASSDRGRARSEQFF; CDR3nt: TGTGCCAGCAGTGACCGCGGGAGGGCCAGAAGTGAGCAGTTCTTC
j_gene: TRBJ2-5; abundance: -; d_gene: TRBD2; len: 16; v_gene: TRBV4-2; CDR3aa: CASSLQGGSGVGTQYF; CDR3nt: TGTGCCAGCAGCCTCCAAGGCGGGAGTGGAGTTGGGACCCAGTACTTC
j_gene: TRBJ1-5; abundance: -; d_gene: TRBD1; len: 17; v_gene: TRBV7-9; CDR3aa: CASSKGQGAPSNQPQHF; CDR3nt: TGTGCCAGCAGCAAGGGACAGGGGGCCCCTAGCAATCAGCCCCAGCATTTT
j_gene: TRBJ2-7; abundance: -; d_gene: -; len: 14; v_gene: TRBV10-3; CDR3aa: CAISDGDGSYEQYF; CDR3nt: TGTGCCATCAGTGACGGAGACGGCTCCTACGAGCAGTACTTC
j_gene: TRBJ2-1; abundance: -; d_gene: TRBD2; len: 15; v_gene: TRBV5-6; CDR3aa: CASSSRLAGSGEQFF; CDR3nt: TGTGCCAGCAGCTCCCGACTAGCGGGGTCAGGCGAGCAGTTCTTC
j_gene: TRBJ2-7; abundance: -; d_gene: -; len: 13; v_gene: TRBV19; CDR3aa: CASSIVGTYEQYF; CDR3nt: TGTGCCAGTAGTATAGTTGGAACCTACGAGCAGTACTTC
j_gene: TRBJ2-1; abundance: few; d_gene: TRBD2; len: 17; v_gene: TRBV12-5; CDR3aa: CASGGLAEDSSYNEQFF; CDR3nt: TGTGCTAGTGGGGGACTAGCGGAAGATTCCTCCTACAATGAGCAGTTCTTC
j_gene: TRBJ2-3; abundance: -; d_gene: TRBD2; len: 18; v_gene: TRBV18; CDR3aa: CASSPAVPRGSRADTQYF; CDR3nt: TGTGCCAGCTCACCAGCGGTCCCGCGCGGGAGTAGGGCAGATACGCAGTATTTT
j_gene: TRBJ2-3; abundance: -; d_gene: TRBD1; len: 15; v_gene: TRBV28; CDR3aa: CASSSGGQGTDTQYF; CDR3nt: TGTGCCAGCAGTTCCGGGGGACAGGGTACAGATACGCAGTATTTT
j_gene: TRBJ1-2; abundance: -; d_gene: -; len: 12; v_gene: TRBV7-2; CDR3aa: CASSLDSYGYTF; CDR3nt: TGTGCCAGCAGCCTTGACTCCTATGGCTACACCTTC
j_gene: TRBJ2-5; abundance: -; d_gene: TRBD2; len: 14; v_gene: TRBV5-4; CDR3aa: CASHRGTTQETQYF; CDR3nt: TGTGCCAGCCACCGCGGGACTACCCAAGAGACCCAGTACTTC
j_gene: TRBJ2-7; abundance: -; d_gene: -; len: 17; v_gene: TRBV7-2; CDR3aa: CASSHLGAGTVSYEQYF; CDR3nt: TGTGCCAGCAGCCACTTGGGAGCGGGCACTGTCTCCTACGAGCAGTACTTC
j_gene: TRBJ2-5; abundance: -; d_gene: TRBD2; len: 19; v_gene: TRBV5-1; CDR3aa: CASSLEPPGLANHQETQYF; CDR3nt: TGCGCCAGCAGCTTGGAACCTCCGGGACTAGCGAACCACCAAGAGACCCAATACTTC
j_gene: TRBJ1-4; abundance: -; d_gene: TRBD1; len: 12; v_gene: TRBV2; CDR3aa: CASSSGGEKLFF; CDR3nt: TGTGCCAGCAGTTCAGGGGGTGAAAAACTGTTTTTT
j_gene: TRBJ2-5; abundance: -; d_gene: -; len: 15; v_gene: TRBV5-4; CDR3aa: CASSFVTGAQETQYF; CDR3nt: TGTGCCAGCAGCTTTGTTACGGGAGCTCAAGAGACCCAGTACTTC
j_gene: TRBJ1-2; abundance: -; d_gene: -; len: 15; v_gene: TRBV15; CDR3aa: CATSRDPTGNYGYTF; CDR3nt: TGTGCCACCAGCAGAGATCCGACTGGGAACTATGGCTACACCTTC